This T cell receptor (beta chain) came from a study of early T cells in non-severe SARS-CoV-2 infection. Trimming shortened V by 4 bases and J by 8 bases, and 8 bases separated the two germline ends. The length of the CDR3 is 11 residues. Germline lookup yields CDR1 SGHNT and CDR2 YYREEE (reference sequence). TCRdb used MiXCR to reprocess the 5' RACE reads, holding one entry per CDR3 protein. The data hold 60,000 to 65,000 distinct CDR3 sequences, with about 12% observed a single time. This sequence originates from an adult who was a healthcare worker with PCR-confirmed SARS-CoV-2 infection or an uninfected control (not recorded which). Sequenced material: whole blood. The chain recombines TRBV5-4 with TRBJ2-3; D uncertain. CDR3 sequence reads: CASSDTGTQYF. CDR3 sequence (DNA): TGTGCCAGCAGCGATACGGGTACGCAGTATTTT.